Following are 6 T cell receptor beta chains from one sample sequenced in a study of cytomegalovirus exposure and HLA in healthy donors. The study ran its PCR with 60 Vbeta and 13 Jbeta primers. Repertoires were generated with immunoSEQ multiplex PCR, while TCRdb's copy carries only in-frame clones and drops some. The data show 150,000 or so clones, roughly four fifths seen once. Sequenced material: PBMCs. The receptors were sampled from a man younger than 30 in good health and CMV-seropositive.

The chain recombines TRBV6-6 with TRBJ2-7, with 9 nucleotides matching TRBD2. Germline lookup yields CDR1 MNHNY and CDR2 SVGAGI (reference sequence). This CDR3 has 13 residues. Trimming removed 8 bases from V and 7 bases from J; junction bases left unmatched: 9. CDR3 residues: CASRPAGGGEQYF. DNA for the CDR3: TGTGCCAGCCGTCCCGCGGGAGGGGGGGAGCAGTACTTC.

V and J are TRBV5-1 and TRBJ1-2; D may be TRBD1 (6 bases). This CDR3 contains 17 residues. Germline values: CDR1 SGHRS, CDR2 YFSETQ. V lost 3 bases and J lost 1, with 19 bases in between. The CDR3 bases are TGCGCCAGCAGCTCGGACAGCGGGAGGGCCCTTAACTATGGCTACACCTTC. Residues: CASSSDSGRALNYGYTF.

V gene TRBV18 combines with J gene TRBJ1-5; possible D gene TRBD1, 5 bases. The V gene lost 6 bases and the J gene lost 7 bases, with 13 bases spanning the gap. Germline V gene lookup returns CDR1 KGHSH and CDR2 LQKENI. The CDR3 consists of 13 residues. As DNA, the CDR3 is TGTGCCAGCTCGGAGGGGCAGTCCCAGCCCCAGCATTTT. This codes for CASSEGQSQPQHF.

The chain is built from TRBV11-1 and TRBJ2-7; the D is unclear. The CDR3 has 13 residues. V dropped 3 bases and J dropped 5 bases, with 11 bases sitting between them. The V gene's germline CDR1 is SGHAT and CDR2 FQDESV (reference sequence). In DNA, the CDR3 is TGTGCCAGCAGCTTGCTGTTTAGCCACGAGCAGTACTTC. This codes for CASSLLFSHEQYF.

The chain employs TRBV27 and TRBJ2-1; weak D call: TRBD2 (5 bases). V lost 3 bases, J lost 4 bases, and 10 bases lay in between. Germline loops: CDR1 MNHEY, CDR2 SMNVEV (reference sequence). This CDR3 comprises 14 residues. The CDR3 nucleotides are TGTGCCAGCAGTTTGTCCGGGATGTACAATGAGCAGTTCTTC. It yields the protein CASSLSGMYNEQFF.

The chain links TRBV30 to TRBJ1-1; 9 bases line up with TRBD1. CDR1 is GTSNPN, CDR2 SVGIG, per germline (reference sequence). After removal of 6 bases from V and 10 bases from J, the junction contained 12 bases not matched to a gene. CDR3 length equals 13 residues. The chain's CDR3 is CACTGGAWSIAFF. The CDR3 DNA reads TGTGCCTGTACAGGGGGCGCGTGGTCTATAGCTTTCTTT.